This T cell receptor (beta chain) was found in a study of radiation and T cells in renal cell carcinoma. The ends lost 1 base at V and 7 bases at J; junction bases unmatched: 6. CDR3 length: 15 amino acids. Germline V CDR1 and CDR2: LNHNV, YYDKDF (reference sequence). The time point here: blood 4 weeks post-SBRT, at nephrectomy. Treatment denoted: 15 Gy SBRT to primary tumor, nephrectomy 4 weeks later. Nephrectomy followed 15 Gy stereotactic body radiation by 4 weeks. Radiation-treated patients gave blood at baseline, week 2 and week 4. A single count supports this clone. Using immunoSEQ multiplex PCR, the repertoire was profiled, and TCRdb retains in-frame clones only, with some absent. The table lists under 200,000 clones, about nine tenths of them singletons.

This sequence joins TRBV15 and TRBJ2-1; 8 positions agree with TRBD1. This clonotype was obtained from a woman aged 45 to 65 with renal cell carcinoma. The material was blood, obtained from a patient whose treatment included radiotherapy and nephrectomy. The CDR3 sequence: CATSRVRTGLNEQFF. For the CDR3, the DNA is TGTGCCACCAGCAGAGTACGGACAGGGTTGAATGAGCAGTTCTTC.